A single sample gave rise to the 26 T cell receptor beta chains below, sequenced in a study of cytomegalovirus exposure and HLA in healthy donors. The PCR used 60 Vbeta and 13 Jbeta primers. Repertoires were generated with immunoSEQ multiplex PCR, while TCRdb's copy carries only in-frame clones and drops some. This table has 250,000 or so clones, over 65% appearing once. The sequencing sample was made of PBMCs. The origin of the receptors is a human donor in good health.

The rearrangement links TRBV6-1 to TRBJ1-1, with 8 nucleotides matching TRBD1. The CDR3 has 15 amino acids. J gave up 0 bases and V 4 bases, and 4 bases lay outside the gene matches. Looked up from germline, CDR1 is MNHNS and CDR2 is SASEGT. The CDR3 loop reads CASSGTGGLNTEAFF. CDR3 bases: TGTGCCAGCAGTGGTACAGGGGGACTGAACACTGAAGCTTTCTTT.

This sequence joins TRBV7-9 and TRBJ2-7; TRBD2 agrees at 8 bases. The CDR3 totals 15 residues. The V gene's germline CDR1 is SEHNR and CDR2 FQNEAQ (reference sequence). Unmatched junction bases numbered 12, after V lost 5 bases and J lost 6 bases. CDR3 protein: CASSAKTSASREQYF. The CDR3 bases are TGTGCCAGCAGCGCAAAGACTAGCGCTTCTCGCGAGCAGTACTTC.

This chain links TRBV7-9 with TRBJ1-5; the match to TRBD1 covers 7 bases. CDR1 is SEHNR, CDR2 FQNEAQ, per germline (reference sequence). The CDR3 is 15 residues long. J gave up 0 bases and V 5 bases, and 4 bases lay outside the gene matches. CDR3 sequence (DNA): TGTGCCAGCAGCCTGGGACAGTATAGCAATCAGCCCCAGCATTTT. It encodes CASSLGQYSNQPQHF.

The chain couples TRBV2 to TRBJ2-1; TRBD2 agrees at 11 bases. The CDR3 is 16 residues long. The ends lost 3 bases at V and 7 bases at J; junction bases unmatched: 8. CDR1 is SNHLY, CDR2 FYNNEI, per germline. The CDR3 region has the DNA TGTGCCAGCAGTGATTTCGGGACTAGCGGTCCAAATGAGCAGTTCTTC. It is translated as CASSDFGTSGPNEQFF.

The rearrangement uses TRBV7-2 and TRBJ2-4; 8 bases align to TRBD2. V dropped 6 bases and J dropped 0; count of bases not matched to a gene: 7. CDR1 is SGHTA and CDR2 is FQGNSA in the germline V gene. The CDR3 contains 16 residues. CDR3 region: CASSFSGTKAKNIQYF. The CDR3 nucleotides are TGTGCCAGCAGTTTTAGCGGGACCAAAGCCAAAAACATTCAGTACTTC.

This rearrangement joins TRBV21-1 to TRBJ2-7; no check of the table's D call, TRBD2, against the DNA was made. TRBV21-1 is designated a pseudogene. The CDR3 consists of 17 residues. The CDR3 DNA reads TGTGCCAGCAGCTTGAGGAACGGCGGGCAAAGCTCCTACGAGCAGTACTTC. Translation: CASSLRNGGQSSYEQYF.

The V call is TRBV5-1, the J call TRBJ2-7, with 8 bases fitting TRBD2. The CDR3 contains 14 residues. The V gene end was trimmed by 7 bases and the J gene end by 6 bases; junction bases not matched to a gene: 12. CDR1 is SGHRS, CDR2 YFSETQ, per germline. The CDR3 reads CASERGGTSSEQYF. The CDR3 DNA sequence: TGCGCCAGCGAGCGTGGAGGGACTAGTTCCGAGCAGTACTTC. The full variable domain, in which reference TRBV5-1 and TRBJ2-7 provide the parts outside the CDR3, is KAGVTQTPRYLIKTRGQQVTLSCSPISGHRSVSWYQQTPGQGLQFLFEYFSETQRNKGNFPGRFSGRQFSNSRSEMNVSTLELGDSALYLCASERGGTSSEQYFGPGTRLTVT.

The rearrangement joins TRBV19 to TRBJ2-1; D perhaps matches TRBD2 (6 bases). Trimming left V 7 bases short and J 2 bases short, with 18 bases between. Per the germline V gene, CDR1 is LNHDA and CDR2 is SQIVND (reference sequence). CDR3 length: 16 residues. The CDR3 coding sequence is TGTGCCAGTACTCATCAGTCACCGGGGGCCTACAATGAGCAGTTCTTC. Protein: CASTHQSPGAYNEQFF.

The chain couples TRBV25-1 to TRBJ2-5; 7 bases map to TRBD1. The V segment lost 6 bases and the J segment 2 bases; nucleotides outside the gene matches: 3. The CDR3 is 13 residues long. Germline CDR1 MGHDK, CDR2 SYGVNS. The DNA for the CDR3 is TGTGCCAGCAGAGACAGGGCTCAAGAGACCCAGTACTTC. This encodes CASRDRAQETQYF.

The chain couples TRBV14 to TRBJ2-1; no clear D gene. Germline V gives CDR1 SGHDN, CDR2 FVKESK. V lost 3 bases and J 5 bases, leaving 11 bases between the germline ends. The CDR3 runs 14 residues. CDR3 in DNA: TGTGCCAGCAGCCAGTCTCTACCAAACAATGAGCAGTTCTTC. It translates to CASSQSLPNNEQFF.

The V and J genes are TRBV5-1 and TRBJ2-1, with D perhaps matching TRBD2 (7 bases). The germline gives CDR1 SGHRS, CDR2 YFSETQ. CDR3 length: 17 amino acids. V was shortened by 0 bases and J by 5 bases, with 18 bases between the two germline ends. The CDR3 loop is CASSLAGGVGGHNEQFF. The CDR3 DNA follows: TGCGCCAGCAGCTTGGCCGGTGGGGTCGGGGGGCACAATGAGCAGTTCTTC.

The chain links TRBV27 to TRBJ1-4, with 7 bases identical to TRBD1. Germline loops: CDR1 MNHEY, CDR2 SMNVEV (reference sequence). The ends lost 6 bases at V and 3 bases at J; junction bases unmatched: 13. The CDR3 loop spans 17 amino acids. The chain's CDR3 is CASRGDSLPYPNEKLFF. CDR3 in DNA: TGTGCCAGCAGGGGGGACAGCCTGCCTTACCCTAATGAAAAACTGTTTTTT.

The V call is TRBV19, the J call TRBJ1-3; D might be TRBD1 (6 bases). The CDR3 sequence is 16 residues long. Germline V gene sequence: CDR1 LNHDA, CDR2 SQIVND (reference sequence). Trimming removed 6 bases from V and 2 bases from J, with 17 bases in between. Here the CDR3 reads CASSKGGGATGNTIYF. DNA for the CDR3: TGTGCCAGTAGCAAGGGTGGGGGCGCAACTGGAAACACCATATATTTT.

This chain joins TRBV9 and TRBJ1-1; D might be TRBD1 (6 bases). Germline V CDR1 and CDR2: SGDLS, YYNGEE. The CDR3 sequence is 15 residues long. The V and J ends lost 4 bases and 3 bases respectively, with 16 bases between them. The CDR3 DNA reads TGTGCCAGCAGCACAAGCCAACAGGGATACACTGAAGCTTTCTTT. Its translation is CASSTSQQGYTEAFF.

The CDR3 spells CASSLELAGGEQYF. DNA of the CDR3: TGTGCCAGCAGCTTAGAACTAGCGGGGGGAGAGCAGTATTTT. The chain is built from TRBV11-1 and TRBJ2-3; TRBD2 matches 12 bases. Germline trimming cut 1 base from V and 11 bases from J; bases unmatched to any gene: 4. Germline loops: CDR1 SGHAT, CDR2 FQDESV (reference sequence). This CDR3 comprises 14 residues.

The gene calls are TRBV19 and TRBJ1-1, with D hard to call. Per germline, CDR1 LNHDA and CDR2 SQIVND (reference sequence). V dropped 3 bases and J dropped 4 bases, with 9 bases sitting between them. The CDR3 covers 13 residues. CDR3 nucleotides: TGTGCCAGTAGTATGGCGGGAGGCACTGAAGCTTTCTTT. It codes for CASSMAGGTEAFF.

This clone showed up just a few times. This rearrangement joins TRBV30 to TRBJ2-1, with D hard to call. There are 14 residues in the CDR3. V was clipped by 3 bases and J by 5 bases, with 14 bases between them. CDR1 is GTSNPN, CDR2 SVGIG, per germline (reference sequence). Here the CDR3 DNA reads TGTGCCTGGAGGGTCACGATGGGCCACAATGAGCAGTTCTTC. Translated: CAWRVTMGHNEQFF.

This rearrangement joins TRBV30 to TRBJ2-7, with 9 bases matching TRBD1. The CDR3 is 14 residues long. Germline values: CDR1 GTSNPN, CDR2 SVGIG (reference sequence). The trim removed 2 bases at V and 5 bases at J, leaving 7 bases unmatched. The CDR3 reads CAWSLTGGSDEQYF. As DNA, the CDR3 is TGTGCCTGGAGTTTGACAGGGGGTAGCGACGAGCAGTACTTC.

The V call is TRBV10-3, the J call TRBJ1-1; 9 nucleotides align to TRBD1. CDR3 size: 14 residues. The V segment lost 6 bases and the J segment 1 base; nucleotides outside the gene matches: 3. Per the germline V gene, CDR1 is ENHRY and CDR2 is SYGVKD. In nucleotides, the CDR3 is TGTGCCATCAGGATACAGGGGGCGAACACTGAAGCTTTCTTT. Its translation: CAIRIQGANTEAFF.

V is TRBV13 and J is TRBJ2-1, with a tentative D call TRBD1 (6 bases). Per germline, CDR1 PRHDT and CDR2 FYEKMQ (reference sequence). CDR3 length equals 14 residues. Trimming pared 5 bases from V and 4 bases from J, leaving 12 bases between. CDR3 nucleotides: TGTGCCAGCAGCCTAACAGGGATTTACAATGAGCAGTTCTTC. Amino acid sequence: CASSLTGIYNEQFF.

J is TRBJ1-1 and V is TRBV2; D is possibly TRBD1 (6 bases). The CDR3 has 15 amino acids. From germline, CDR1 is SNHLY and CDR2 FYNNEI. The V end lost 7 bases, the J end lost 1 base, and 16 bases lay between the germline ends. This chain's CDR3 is CASTEGDYGNTEAFF. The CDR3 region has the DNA TGTGCCAGCACTGAGGGGGACTACGGGAACACTGAAGCTTTCTTT.

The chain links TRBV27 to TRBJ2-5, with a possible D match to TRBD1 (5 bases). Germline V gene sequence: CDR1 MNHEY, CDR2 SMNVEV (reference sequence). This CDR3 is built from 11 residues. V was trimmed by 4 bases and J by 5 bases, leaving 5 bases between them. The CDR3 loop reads CASSSGETQYF. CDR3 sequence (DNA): TGTGCCAGCAGTTCAGGGGAGACCCAGTACTTC.

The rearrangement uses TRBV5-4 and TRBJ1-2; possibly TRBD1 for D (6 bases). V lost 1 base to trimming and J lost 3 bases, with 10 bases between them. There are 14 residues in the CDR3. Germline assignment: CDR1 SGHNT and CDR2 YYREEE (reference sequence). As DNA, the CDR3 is TGTGCCAGCAGCTTGAGGGGGGGTGACTATGGCTACACCTTC. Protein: CASSLRGGDYGYTF.

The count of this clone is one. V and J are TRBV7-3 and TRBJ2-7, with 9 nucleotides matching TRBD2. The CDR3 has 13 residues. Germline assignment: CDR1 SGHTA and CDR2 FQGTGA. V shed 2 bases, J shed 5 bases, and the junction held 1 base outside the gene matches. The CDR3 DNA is TGTGCCAGCAGCTTAGCGGGAGGGAACGAGCAGTACTTC. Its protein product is CASSLAGGNEQYF.

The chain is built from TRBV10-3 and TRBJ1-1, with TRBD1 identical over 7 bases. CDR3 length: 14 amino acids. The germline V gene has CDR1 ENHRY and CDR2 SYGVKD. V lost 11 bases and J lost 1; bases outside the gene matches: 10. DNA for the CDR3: TGTGCCTCTAGAGGCAGGGGGAGGAACACTGAAGCTTTCTTT. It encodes CASRGRGRNTEAFF.

CDR3 coding DNA: TGTGCCAGCAGCGTGGGGACAGTCGCCACAGATACGCAGTATTTT. Translation: CASSVGTVATDTQYF. The V gene is TRBV7-6, the J gene TRBJ2-3; TRBD1 matches at 7 bases. The V gene end was trimmed by 5 bases and the J gene end by 2 bases; junction bases not matched to a gene: 7. CDR3 length: 15 amino acids. Germline V gene sequence: CDR1 SGHVS, CDR2 FNYEAQ.